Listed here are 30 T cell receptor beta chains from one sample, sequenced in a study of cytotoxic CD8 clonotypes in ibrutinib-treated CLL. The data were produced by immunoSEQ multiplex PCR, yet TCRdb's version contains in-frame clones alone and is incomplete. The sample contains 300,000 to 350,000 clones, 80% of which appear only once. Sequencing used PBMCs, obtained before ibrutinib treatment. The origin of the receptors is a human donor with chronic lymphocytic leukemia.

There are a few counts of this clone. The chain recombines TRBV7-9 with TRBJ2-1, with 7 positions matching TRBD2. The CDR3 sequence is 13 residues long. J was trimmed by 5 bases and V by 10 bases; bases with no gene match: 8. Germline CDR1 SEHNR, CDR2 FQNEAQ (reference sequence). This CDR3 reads CATSSGLDNEQFF. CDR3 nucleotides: TGTGCCACTTCTAGCGGTTTGGACAATGAGCAGTTCTTC.

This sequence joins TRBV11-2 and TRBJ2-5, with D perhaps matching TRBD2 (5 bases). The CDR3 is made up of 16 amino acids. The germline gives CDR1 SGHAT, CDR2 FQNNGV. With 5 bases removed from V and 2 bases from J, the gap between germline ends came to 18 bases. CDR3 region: CASSLGSQKGQETQYF. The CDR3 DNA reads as TGTGCCAGCAGCCTGGGGAGCCAGAAAGGACAAGAGACCCAGTACTTC.

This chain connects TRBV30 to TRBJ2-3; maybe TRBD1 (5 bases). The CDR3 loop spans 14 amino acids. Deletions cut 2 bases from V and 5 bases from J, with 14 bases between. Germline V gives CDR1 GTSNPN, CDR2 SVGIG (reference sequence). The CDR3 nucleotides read TGTGCCTGGAGTACAGGTCTAGGGGTAGATACGCAGTATTTT. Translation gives CAWSTGLGVDTQYF.

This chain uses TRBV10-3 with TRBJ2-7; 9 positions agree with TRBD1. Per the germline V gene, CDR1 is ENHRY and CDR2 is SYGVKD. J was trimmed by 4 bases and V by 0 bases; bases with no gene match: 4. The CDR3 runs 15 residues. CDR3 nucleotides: TGTGCCATCAGTGAGTCGGGACAGGGATTGTACGAGCAGTACTTC. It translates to CAISESGQGLYEQYF.

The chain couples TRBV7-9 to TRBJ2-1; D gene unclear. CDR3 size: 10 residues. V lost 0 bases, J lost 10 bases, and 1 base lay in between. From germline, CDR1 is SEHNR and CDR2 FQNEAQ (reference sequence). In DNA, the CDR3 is TGTGCCAGCAGCTTAGCCGAGCAGTTCTTC. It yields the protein CASSLAEQFF. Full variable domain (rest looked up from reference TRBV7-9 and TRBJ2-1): DTGVSQNPRHKITKRGQNVTFRCDPISEHNRLYWYRQTLGQGPEFLTYFQNEAQLEKSRLLSDRFSAERPKGSFSTLEIQRTEQGDSAMYLCASSLAEQFFGPGTRLTVL.

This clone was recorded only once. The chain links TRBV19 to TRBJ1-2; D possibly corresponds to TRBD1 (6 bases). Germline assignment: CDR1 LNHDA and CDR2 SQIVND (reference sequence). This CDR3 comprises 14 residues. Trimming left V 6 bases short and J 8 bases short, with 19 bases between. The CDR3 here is CASRPGHRELGYTF. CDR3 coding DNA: TGTGCCAGTAGACCGGGACACCGCGAACTCGGCTACACCTTC.

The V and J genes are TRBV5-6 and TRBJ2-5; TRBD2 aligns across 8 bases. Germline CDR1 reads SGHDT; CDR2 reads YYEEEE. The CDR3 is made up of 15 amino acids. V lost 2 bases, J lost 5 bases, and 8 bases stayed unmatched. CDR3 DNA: TGTGCCAGCAGCTTCTACAGCGGGAGCTGGGAGACCCAGTACTTC. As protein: CASSFYSGSWETQYF.

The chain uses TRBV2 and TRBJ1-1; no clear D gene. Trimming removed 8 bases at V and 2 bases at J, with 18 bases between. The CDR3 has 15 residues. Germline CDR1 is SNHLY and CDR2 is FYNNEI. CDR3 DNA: TGTGCCAGCCCAGGCCGAATTGATACCAACACTGAAGCTTTCTTT. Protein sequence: CASPGRIDTNTEAFF.

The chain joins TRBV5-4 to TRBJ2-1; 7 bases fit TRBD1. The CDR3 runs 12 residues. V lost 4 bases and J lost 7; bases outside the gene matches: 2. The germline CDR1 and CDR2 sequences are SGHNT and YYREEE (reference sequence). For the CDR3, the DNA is TGTGCCAGCAGCCGGGACAGAAATGAGCAGTTCTTC. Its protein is CASSRDRNEQFF.

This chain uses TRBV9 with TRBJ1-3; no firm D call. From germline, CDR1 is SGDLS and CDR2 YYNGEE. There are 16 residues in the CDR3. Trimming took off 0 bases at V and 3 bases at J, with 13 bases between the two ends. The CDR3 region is CASSVGEGEGGNTIYF. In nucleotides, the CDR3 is TGTGCCAGCAGCGTAGGGGAGGGCGAGGGTGGAAACACCATATATTTT.

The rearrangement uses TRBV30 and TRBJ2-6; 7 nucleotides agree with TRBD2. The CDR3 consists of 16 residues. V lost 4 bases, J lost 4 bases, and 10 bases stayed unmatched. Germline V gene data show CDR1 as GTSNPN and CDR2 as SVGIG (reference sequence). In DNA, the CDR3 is TGTGCCTGGACCCGTACATGGGGGGGAGGGGCCAACGTCCTGACTTTC. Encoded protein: CAWTRTWGGGANVLTF. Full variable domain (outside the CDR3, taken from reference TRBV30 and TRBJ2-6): SQTIHQWPATLVQPVGSPLSLECTVEGTSNPNLYWYRQAAGRGLQLLFYSVGIGQISSEVPQNLSASRPQDRQFILSSKKLLLSDSGFYLCAWTRTWGGGANVLTFGAGSRLTVL.

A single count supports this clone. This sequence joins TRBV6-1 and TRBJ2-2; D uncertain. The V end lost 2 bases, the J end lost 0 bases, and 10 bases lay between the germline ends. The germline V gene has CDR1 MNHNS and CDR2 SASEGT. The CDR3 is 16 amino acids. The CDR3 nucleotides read TGTGCCAGCAGTGAACCCAGGATCGCGAACACCGGGGAGCTGTTTTTT. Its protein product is CASSEPRIANTGELFF.

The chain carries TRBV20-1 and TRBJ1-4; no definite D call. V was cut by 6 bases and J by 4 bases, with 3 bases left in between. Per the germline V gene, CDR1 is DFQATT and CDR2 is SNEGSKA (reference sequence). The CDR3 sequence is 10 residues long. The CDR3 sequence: CSALNEKLFF. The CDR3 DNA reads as TGCAGTGCCCTTAATGAAAAACTGTTTTTT.

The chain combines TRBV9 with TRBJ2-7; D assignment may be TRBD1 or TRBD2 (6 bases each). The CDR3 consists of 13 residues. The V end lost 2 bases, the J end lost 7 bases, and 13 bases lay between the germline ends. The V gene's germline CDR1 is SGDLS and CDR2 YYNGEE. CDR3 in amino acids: CASSVGGRREQYF. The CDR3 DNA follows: TGTGCCAGCAGCGTTGGGGGGCGCAGGGAGCAGTACTTC.

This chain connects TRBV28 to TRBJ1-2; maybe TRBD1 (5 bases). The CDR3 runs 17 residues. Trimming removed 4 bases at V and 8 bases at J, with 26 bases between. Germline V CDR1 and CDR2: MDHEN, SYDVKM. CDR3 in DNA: TGTGCCAGCAGTTCGCCGGGACTCAGTTCGTCCCCCAGCGGCTACACCTTC. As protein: CASSSPGLSSSPSGYTF.

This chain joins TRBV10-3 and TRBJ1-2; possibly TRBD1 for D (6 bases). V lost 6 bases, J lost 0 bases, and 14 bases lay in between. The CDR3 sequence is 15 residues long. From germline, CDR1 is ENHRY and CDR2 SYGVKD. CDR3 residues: CAIRRGVVANYGYTF. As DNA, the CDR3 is TGTGCCATCAGGAGGGGGGTAGTAGCTAACTATGGCTACACCTTC.

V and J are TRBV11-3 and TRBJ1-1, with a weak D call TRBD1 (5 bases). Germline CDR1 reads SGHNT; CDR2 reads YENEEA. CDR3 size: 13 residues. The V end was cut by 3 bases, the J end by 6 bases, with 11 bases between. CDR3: CASSLGQFAEAFF. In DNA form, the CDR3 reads TGTGCCAGCAGCTTGGGGCAGTTCGCTGAAGCTTTCTTT.

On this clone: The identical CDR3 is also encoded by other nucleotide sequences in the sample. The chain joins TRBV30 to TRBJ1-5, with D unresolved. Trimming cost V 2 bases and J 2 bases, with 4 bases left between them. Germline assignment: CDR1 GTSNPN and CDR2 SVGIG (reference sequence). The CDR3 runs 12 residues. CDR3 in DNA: TGTGCCTGGAGTTTCGGCAATCAGCCCCAGCATTTT. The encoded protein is CAWSFGNQPQHF.

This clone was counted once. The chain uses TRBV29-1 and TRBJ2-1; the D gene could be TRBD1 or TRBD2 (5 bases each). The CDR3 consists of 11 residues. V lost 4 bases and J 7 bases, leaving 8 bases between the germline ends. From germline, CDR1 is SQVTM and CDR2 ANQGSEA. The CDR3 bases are TGCAGCGTTGCTGAGGGGAATGAGCAGTTCTTC. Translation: CSVAEGNEQFF.

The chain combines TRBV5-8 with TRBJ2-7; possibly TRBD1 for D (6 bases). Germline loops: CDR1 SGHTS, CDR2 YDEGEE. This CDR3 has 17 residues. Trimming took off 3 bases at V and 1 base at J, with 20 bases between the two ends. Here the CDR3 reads CASSSYLTGWESYEQYF. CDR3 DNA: TGTGCCAGCAGCTCCTACCTTACAGGGTGGGAGTCCTACGAGCAGTACTTC. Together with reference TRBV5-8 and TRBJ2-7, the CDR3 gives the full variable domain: EAGVTQSPTHLIKTRGQQATLRCSPISGHTSVYWYQQALGLGLQFLLWYDEGEERNRGNFPPRFSGRQFPNYSSELNVNALELEDSALYLCASSSYLTGWESYEQYFGPGTRLTVT.

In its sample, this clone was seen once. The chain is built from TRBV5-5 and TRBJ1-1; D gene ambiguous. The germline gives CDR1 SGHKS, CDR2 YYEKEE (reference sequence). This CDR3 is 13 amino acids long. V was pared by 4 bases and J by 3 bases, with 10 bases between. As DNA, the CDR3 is TGTGCCAGCAGCCCCGTCGGGGACACTGAAGCTTTCTTT. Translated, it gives CASSPVGDTEAFF.

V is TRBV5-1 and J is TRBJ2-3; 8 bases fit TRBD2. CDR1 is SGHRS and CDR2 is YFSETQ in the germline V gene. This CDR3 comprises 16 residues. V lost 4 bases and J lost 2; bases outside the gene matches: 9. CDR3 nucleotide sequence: TGCGCCAGCAGCCCGCGGGGGCGGGGGGACACAGATACGCAGTATTTT. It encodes CASSPRGRGDTDTQYF.

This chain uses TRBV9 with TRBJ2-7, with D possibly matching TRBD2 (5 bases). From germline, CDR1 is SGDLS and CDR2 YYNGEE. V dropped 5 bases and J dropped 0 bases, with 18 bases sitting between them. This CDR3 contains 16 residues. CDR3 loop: CASRVGLAEDSYEQYF. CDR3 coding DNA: TGTGCCAGCAGAGTGGGTCTGGCGGAGGACTCCTACGAGCAGTACTTC.

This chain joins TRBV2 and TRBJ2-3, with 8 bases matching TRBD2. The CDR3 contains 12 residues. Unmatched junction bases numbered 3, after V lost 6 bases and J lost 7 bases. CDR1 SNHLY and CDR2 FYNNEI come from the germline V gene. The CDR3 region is CASRLAANTQYF. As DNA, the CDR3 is TGTGCCAGCAGACTAGCGGCTAATACGCAGTATTTT.

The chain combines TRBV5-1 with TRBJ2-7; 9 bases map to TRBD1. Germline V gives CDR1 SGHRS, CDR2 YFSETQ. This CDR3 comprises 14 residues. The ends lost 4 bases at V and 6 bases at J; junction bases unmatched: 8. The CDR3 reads CASSRVDRGGEQYF. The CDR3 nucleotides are TGCGCCAGCAGCAGGGTGGACAGGGGAGGCGAGCAGTACTTC. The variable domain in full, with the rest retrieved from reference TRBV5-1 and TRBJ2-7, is KAGVTQTPRYLIKTRGQQVTLSCSPISGHRSVSWYQQTPGQGLQFLFEYFSETQRNKGNFPGRFSGRQFSNSRSEMNVSTLELGDSALYLCASSRVDRGGEQYFGPGTRLTVT.

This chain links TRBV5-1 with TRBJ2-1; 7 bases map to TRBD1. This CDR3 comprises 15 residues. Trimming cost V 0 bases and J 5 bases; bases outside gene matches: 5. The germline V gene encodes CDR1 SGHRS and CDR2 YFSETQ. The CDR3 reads CASSLGQGWNNEQFF. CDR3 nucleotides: TGCGCCAGCAGCTTGGGACAGGGCTGGAACAATGAGCAGTTCTTC. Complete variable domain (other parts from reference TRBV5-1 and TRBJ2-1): KAGVTQTPRYLIKTRGQQVTLSCSPISGHRSVSWYQQTPGQGLQFLFEYFSETQRNKGNFPGRFSGRQFSNSRSEMNVSTLELGDSALYLCASSLGQGWNNEQFFGPGTRLTVL.

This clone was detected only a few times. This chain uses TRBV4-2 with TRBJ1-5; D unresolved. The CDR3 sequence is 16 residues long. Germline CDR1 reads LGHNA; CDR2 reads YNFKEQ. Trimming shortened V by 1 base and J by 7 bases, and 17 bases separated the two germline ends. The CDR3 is CASSQGPGGLGQPQHF. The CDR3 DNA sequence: TGTGCCAGCAGCCAAGGGCCGGGTGGGCTTGGGCAGCCCCAGCATTTT.

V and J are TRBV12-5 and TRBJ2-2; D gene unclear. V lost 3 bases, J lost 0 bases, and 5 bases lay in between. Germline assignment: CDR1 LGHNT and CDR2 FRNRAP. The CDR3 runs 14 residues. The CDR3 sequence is CASGLDANTGELFF. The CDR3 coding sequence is TGTGCTAGTGGTTTAGACGCGAACACCGGGGAGCTGTTTTTT.

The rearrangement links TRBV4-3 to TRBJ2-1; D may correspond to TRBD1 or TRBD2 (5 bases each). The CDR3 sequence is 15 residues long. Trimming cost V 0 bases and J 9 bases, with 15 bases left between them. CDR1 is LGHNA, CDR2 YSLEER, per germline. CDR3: CASSQDGGHPGEQFF. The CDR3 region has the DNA TGCGCCAGCAGCCAAGATGGAGGACACCCGGGTGAGCAGTTCTTC.

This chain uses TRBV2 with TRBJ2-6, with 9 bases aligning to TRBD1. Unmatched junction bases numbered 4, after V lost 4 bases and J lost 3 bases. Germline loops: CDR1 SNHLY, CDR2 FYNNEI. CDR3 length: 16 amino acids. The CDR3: CASSAGTGSGANVLTF. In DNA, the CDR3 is TGTGCCAGCAGTGCCGGGACAGGGAGTGGGGCCAACGTCCTGACTTTC.